This TCR beta chain was sequenced for a study of CD8+CD57+ T cells in acquired aplastic anemia. For the study at large: When averaged, DNA from sorted CD4+ and CD8+ cells came to around 3 ug.

Study-wide results and caveats: Shared by patients and controls, 25 to 35 CD8+ CDR3s were abundant in patients. Patients showed no significant difference from controls in CD8+ Simpson's diversity.

This clonotype has only a few counts. Its antigen remains unidentified. CD8+CD57+ cell expansion had been shown by flow cytometry in patients chosen for sequencing. The cohort consisted entirely of patients having severe acquired aplastic anemia. CDR3 size: 18 residues. With V trimmed by 1 base and J by 3 bases, 11 bases remained unmatched. CDR1 is LGHNA and CDR2 is YSLEER in the germline V gene. Genomic DNA acted as the template from which TCR beta VDJ combination and CDR3 sequence profiling were carried out. TCRdb ran MiXCR on the reads and lists one entry per CDR3 protein. Of 200,000 to 300,000 distinct CDR3 sequences listed, 47% are singletons.

Material: sorted CD4+, CD8+, or CD8+CD57+ T cells (not recorded which) from PBMCs. The TCR comes from a human donor with aplastic anemia. The J gene is TRBJ1-1, the V gene TRBV4-3, with 10 bases that match TRBD1. The CDR3 sequence is CASSQGQGAREYDTEAFF. Here the CDR3 DNA reads TGCGCCAGCAGCCAAGGACAGGGGGCTCGGGAATACGACACTGAAGCTTTCTTT.